This TCR beta chain was identified during a study of shared clonotypes between healthy human individuals. Template for every sorted-subset replicate PCR totaled about 0.2 ug DNA, roughly 30,000 T cell genomes. Sequencing used immunoSEQ multiplex PCR; TCRdb keeps in-frame clones, though not all of them. The data show 2 million to 2.5 million clones, with approximately 93% seen just once and roughly 0.36% held by the top ten. The CDR3 has 13 amino acids. Germline V lookup: CDR1 SEHNR, CDR2 FQNEAQ (reference sequence). V lost 8 bases to trimming and J lost 3 bases, with 13 bases between them. The sequencing sample was made of naive CD4+ T cells from PBMCs. As to subset: CD45RA+ positively selected. The sequence came from a man between 18 and 35 years old in good health. Some clones in this sample may be carry-over from other donors' samples. The chain joins TRBV7-9 to TRBJ1-2; D gene uncertain. The CDR3 nucleotides read TGTGCCAGCGGATCCACCGTATACTATGGCTACACCTTC. It yields the protein CASGSTVYYGYTF.